The next 3 T cell receptor beta chains were all read from a single sample in a study of regulatory T cells in long-lasting Graves disease. From PBMCs, RNA was extracted and then used to make the TCR library. TCRdb re-called the reads with MiXCR, one entry per CDR3 protein. The table shows about 1,200 distinct CDR3 sequences, with about four fifths occurring only once. The sample was peripheral blood mononuclear cells (PBMCs), taken with antithyroid drug treatment, in newly diagnosed or persistent Graves disease (not recorded which). All receptors come from a young woman with Graves disease.

The rearrangement uses TRBV28 and TRBJ2-1; the match to TRBD2 covers 12 bases. Germline V CDR1 and CDR2: MDHEN, SYDVKM. V lost 3 bases and J lost 9; bases outside the gene matches: 18. CDR3 length equals 19 residues. The CDR3 here is CASSFLWLAGGPSMGEQFF. CDR3 DNA: TGTGCCAGCAGTTTTTTATGGCTAGCGGGAGGGCCATCAATGGGTGAGCAGTTCTTC.

V gene TRBV6-1 combines with J gene TRBJ2-5; a possible D gene is TRBD2 (7 bases). The CDR3 is made up of 14 amino acids. Germline V gene lookup returns CDR1 MNHNS and CDR2 SASEGT. V lost 4 bases to trimming and J lost 4 bases, with 13 bases between them. The CDR3 sequence is CASSVGGRGETQYF. The CDR3, as DNA: TGTGCCAGCAGTGTCGGGGGGCGCGGAGAGACCCAGTACTTC.

This chain joins TRBV4-1 and TRBJ2-7; the D gene is possibly TRBD2 (6 bases). The ends were cut back, 4 bases at V and 3 bases at J, with 16 bases in the middle. Germline CDR1 reads MGHRA; CDR2 reads YSYEKL. The CDR3 has 15 residues. The CDR3 here is CASSREITGVYEQYF. The CDR3 bases are TGCGCCAGCAGCCGGGAGATAACGGGAGTCTACGAGCAGTACTTC.